One and the same sample provided the 29 T cell receptor beta chains below, sequenced in a study of cytomegalovirus exposure and HLA in healthy donors. Vbeta (60) and Jbeta (13) primers were used in the PCR. TCRdb keeps only in-frame clones here, not all; method: immunoSEQ multiplex PCR. The sample holds some 180,000 clones, around 81% seen once. The sequencing sample was made of PBMCs. These receptors came from a man younger than 45 in good health and CMV-seronegative.

This rearrangement joins TRBV5-1 to TRBJ2-5; 9 positions match TRBD1. Germline-derived CDR1 and CDR2 are SGHRS and YFSETQ. V shed 0 bases, J shed 5 bases, and the junction held 5 bases outside the gene matches. CDR3 length: 15 residues. The CDR3 reads CASSLVQGARETQYF. The CDR3 DNA follows: TGCGCCAGCAGCTTGGTACAGGGGGCCAGGGAGACCCAGTACTTC.

The CDR3 DNA reads TGTGCCAGCAGTTATGGGCGGGAGTGGGGGGAGCTGTTTTTT. Protein product: CASSYGREWGELFF. The gene calls are TRBV6-5 and TRBJ2-2; TRBD2 aligns across 7 bases. This CDR3 spans 14 amino acids. The germline gives CDR1 MNHEY, CDR2 SVGAGI. V was pared by 3 bases and J by 8 bases, with 6 bases of the junction left unmatched.

This clone was seen more than once but under ten times. The genes are TRBV23-1 and TRBJ2-7, with 7 bases lining up with TRBD1. TRBV23-1 is filed as an ORF, its function uncertain. The CDR3 has 15 amino acids. V lost 0 bases to trimming and J lost 0 bases; unmatched junction nucleotides: 2. The CDR3 reads CASSQSTGDSYEQYF. The CDR3 region has the DNA TGCGCCAGCAGTCAATCCACAGGGGACTCCTACGAGCAGTACTTC.

This clone was counted between two and nine times. The gene calls are TRBV10-3 and TRBJ1-1; tentative D call: TRBD1 (6 bases). The CDR3 totals 12 residues. Between the trimmed V and J ends, which lost 4 bases and 11 bases, there was a span of 14 bases. Germline loops: CDR1 ENHRY, CDR2 SYGVKD. CDR3 residues: CAISAIGGDAFF. Here the CDR3 DNA reads TGTGCCATCAGTGCGATAGGGGGGGACGCTTTCTTT.

The V and J genes are TRBV5-6 and TRBJ1-1; D remains unclear. CDR1 and CDR2 (germline): SGHDT, YYEEEE. The length of the CDR3 is 15 residues. V was trimmed by 4 bases and J by 1 base, leaving 14 bases between them. CDR3 amino acids: CASSEVVASNTEAFF. The CDR3 DNA follows: TGTGCCAGCAGCGAAGTCGTAGCCTCGAACACTGAAGCTTTCTTT. Based on the CDR3 plus reference TRBV5-6 and TRBJ1-1, the full variable domain is DAGVTQSPTHLIKTRGQQVTLRCSPKSGHDTVSWYQQALGQGPQFIFQYYEEEERQRGNFPDRFSGHQFPNYSSELNVNALLLGDSALYLCASSEVVASNTEAFFGQGTRLTVV.

V is TRBV30 and J is TRBJ2-2; TRBD2 is a possible D gene (6 bases). Per the germline V gene, CDR1 is GTSNPN and CDR2 is SVGIG (reference sequence). Between the trimmed V and J ends, which lost 0 bases and 3 bases, there was a span of 8 bases. This CDR3 is built from 14 residues. As DNA, the CDR3 is TGTGCCTGGAGTGTAGGGAGGCACACCGGGGAGCTGTTTTTT. Translation gives CAWSVGRHTGELFF.

V and J are TRBV29-1 and TRBJ2-3, with 8 bases aligning to TRBD1. The V segment lost 3 bases and the J segment 6 bases; nucleotides outside the gene matches: 5. CDR3 length: 13 amino acids. Germline V gene sequence: CDR1 SQVTM, CDR2 ANQGSEA. CDR3 in amino acids: CSVDQGAGDTQYF. Here the CDR3 DNA reads TGCAGCGTTGACCAGGGGGCTGGGGATACGCAGTATTTT.

This clone was seen once. The gene calls are TRBV7-3 and TRBJ2-7; D is perhaps TRBD2 (6 bases). Per the germline V gene, CDR1 is SGHTA and CDR2 is FQGTGA. Deletions cut 2 bases from V and 3 bases from J, with 11 bases between. This CDR3 has 14 amino acids. The CDR3 here is CASSLDGTGYEQYF. The CDR3 nucleotides read TGTGCCAGCAGCTTAGACGGGACTGGCTACGAGCAGTACTTC.

In the case of this clone: At one boundary the junction diverges from the germline segment, which might be a read error. V and J are TRBV5-1 and TRBJ2-3; 9 nucleotides align to TRBD1. Per germline, CDR1 SGHRS and CDR2 YFSETQ. The CDR3 covers 14 residues. The CDR3: CASSFQDRGDRQYF. In nucleotides, the CDR3 is TGCGCCAGCAGCTTTCAGGACAGGGGAGATAGGCAGTATTTT. The full variable domain, rest sourced from reference TRBV5-1 and TRBJ2-3, is KAGVTQTPRYLIKTRGQQVTLSCSPISGHRSVSWYQQTPGQGLQFLFEYFSETQRNKGNFPGRFSGRQFSNSRSEMNVSTLELGDSALYLCASSFQDRGDRQYFGPGTRLTVL.

V gene TRBV7-9 combines with J gene TRBJ2-7; the D is unclear. Deletions cut 3 bases from V and 2 bases from J, with 11 bases between. Germline CDR1 SEHNR, CDR2 FQNEAQ (reference sequence). The CDR3 runs to 14 residues. The CDR3 region is CASSFRDLPYEQYF. CDR3 DNA: TGTGCCAGCAGCTTCCGTGACTTACCCTACGAGCAGTACTTC.

V usage is TRBV9 and J usage is TRBJ2-5, with 9 bases matching TRBD1. The length of the CDR3 is 17 residues. Germline V lookup: CDR1 SGDLS, CDR2 YYNGEE. V was clipped by 0 bases and J by 5 bases; unmatched bases: 11. CDR3 loop: CASSVESNTGGGETQYF. The CDR3 DNA reads as TGTGCCAGCAGCGTAGAATCCAACACAGGGGGCGGCGAGACCCAGTACTTC.

The CDR3 loop reads CASSQVPQGAYEQYF. The CDR3 coding sequence is TGCGCCAGCAGCCAAGTTCCCCAGGGGGCTTACGAGCAGTACTTC. The chain uses TRBV4-1 and TRBJ2-5, with 8 bases lining up with TRBD1. The J call may be incorrect, as the DNA end agrees better with TRBJ2-7. Looked up from germline, CDR1 is MGHRA and CDR2 is YSYEKL. This CDR3 region has 15 residues.

The CDR3 DNA reads as TGTGCCAGCAGCTTAGCGTCGGACAGGGCGACGAATTCACCCCTCCACTTT. Its protein is CASSLASDRATNSPLHF. The chain is built from TRBV7-9 and TRBJ1-6; 8 bases line up with TRBD1. The CDR3 is 17 residues long. The ends lost 0 bases at V and 7 bases at J; junction bases unmatched: 8. The germline V gene has CDR1 SEHNR and CDR2 FQNEAQ (reference sequence).

The chain recombines TRBV11-2 with TRBJ2-7, with TRBD2 identical over 8 bases. This CDR3 has 14 amino acids. Germline V CDR1 and CDR2: SGHAT, FQNNGV. V gave up 3 bases and J gave up 7 bases; unmatched junction bases: 8. CDR3 region: CASSLPAGVAEQYF. As DNA, the CDR3 is TGTGCCAGCAGCTTGCCAGCGGGAGTAGCTGAGCAGTACTTC.

The chain links TRBV29-1 to TRBJ2-7; 12 bases map to TRBD2. This CDR3 is built from 14 residues. J was trimmed by 1 base and V by 7 bases; bases with no gene match: 5. The germline V gene encodes CDR1 SQVTM and CDR2 ANQGSEA. CDR3 nucleotide sequence: TGCAGCGCCTGTCTAGCGGGAGGGTCCTACGAGCAGTACTTC. Encoded protein: CSACLAGGSYEQYF.

The chain recombines TRBV10-1 with TRBJ2-7, with TRBD1 matching 9 bases. The CDR3 spans 16 residues. V trimming: 6 bases; J trimming: 4 bases; junction bases outside the gene matches: 13. CDR1 is WNHNN, CDR2 SYGVQD, per germline (reference sequence). CDR3 amino acids: CASSEGQGQGQYEQYF. CDR3 bases: TGCGCCAGCAGCGAGGGACAGGGACAAGGTCAATACGAGCAGTACTTC.

This clone appeared once. The rearrangement joins TRBV28 to TRBJ2-2; 7 bases are a match to TRBD1. With 3 bases clipped from V and 1 base from J, the junction kept 2 bases outside the gene matches. The V gene's germline CDR1 is MDHEN and CDR2 SYDVKM. The CDR3 length is 15 residues. CDR3 DNA sequence: TGTGCCAGCAGTTTCGACAGGGAGAACACCGGGGAGCTGTTTTTT. This sequence encodes CASSFDRENTGELFF. The full variable domain, rest sourced from reference TRBV28 and TRBJ2-2, is DVKVTQSSRYLVKRTGEKVFLECVQDMDHENMFWYRQDPGLGLRLIYFSYDVKMKEKGDIPEGYSVSREKKERFSLILESASTNQTSMYLCASSFDRENTGELFFGEGSRLTVL.

The chain employs TRBV4-1 and TRBJ2-5; TRBD2 agrees at 9 bases. The CDR3 totals 14 residues. CDR1 and CDR2 from the germline V gene are MGHRA and YSYEKL. The V gene end was trimmed by 2 bases and the J gene end by 4 bases; junction bases not matched to a gene: 2. CDR3 in DNA: TGCGCCAGCAGCCAACCAGCGGGAGGAGAGACCCAGTACTTC. Translation: CASSQPAGGETQYF.

The chain uses TRBV5-1 and TRBJ1-1, with a tentative D call TRBD1 (5 bases). Germline CDR1 SGHRS, CDR2 YFSETQ. CDR3 length: 14 residues. The V gene lost 4 bases and the J gene lost 0 bases, with 10 bases spanning the gap. CDR3 protein: CASSLTALNTEAFF. CDR3 DNA sequence: TGCGCCAGCAGCCTGACAGCTTTGAACACTGAAGCTTTCTTT. Using reference TRBV5-1 and TRBJ1-1 for the parts outside the CDR3, the full variable domain is KAGVTQTPRYLIKTRGQQVTLSCSPISGHRSVSWYQQTPGQGLQFLFEYFSETQRNKGNFPGRFSGRQFSNSRSEMNVSTLELGDSALYLCASSLTALNTEAFFGQGTRLTVV.

The table lists this clone with a count of one. The chain carries TRBV9 and TRBJ1-1; D possibly corresponds to TRBD1 (6 bases). The V end was cut by 4 bases, the J end by 4 bases, with 23 bases between. The CDR3 is 17 amino acids. In germline, CDR1 is SGDLS, CDR2 YYNGEE. CDR3 residues: CASSPRGAGAGGTEAFF. The DNA of the CDR3 is TGTGCCAGCAGCCCACGAGGGGCAGGGGCGGGTGGCACTGAAGCTTTCTTT.

The genes are TRBV28 and TRBJ2-3; weak D call: TRBD2 (5 bases). Per the germline V gene, CDR1 is MDHEN and CDR2 is SYDVKM. The CDR3 loop spans 21 amino acids. Trimming left V 6 bases short and J 2 bases short, with 33 bases between. The CDR3 DNA is TGTGCCAGCAGCCTTTCCATTACTTCCGCCCCTCCACTAGAGGTCACAGATACGCAGTATTTT. As protein: CASSLSITSAPPLEVTDTQYF.

This clone showed up just a few times. The chain is built from TRBV7-6 and TRBJ2-7; 9 bases are a match to TRBD1. The CDR3 totals 15 residues. Germline values: CDR1 SGHVS, CDR2 FNYEAQ. Losses at the gene ends were 5 bases for V and 4 bases for J; bases not matched to a gene: 9. CDR3 in DNA: TGTGCCAGCAGCCCCAGGACAGGGGCGACGTACGAGCAGTACTTC. It translates to CASSPRTGATYEQYF.

This sequence joins TRBV5-1 and TRBJ2-7, with D tentatively TRBD1 (6 bases). The CDR3 runs 16 residues. Germline values: CDR1 SGHRS, CDR2 YFSETQ. V was shortened by 0 bases and J by 0 bases, with 13 bases between the two germline ends. For the CDR3, the DNA is TGCGCCAGCAGCTTGGCAACGACAGGCTACTCCTACGAGCAGTACTTC. Translated: CASSLATTGYSYEQYF.

The CDR3 reads CASSLPGELFF. In nucleotides, the CDR3 is TGTGCCAGCAGCCTTCCCGGGGAGCTGTTTTTT. V and J are TRBV5-4 and TRBJ2-2, with D unclear. The CDR3 consists of 11 residues. Trimming took off 4 bases at V and 6 bases at J, with 4 bases between the two ends. Germline CDR1 SGHNT, CDR2 YYREEE (reference sequence).

The chain couples TRBV19 to TRBJ2-7; TRBD1 matches 9 bases. CDR3 length: 14 amino acids. The V and J ends lost 4 bases and 3 bases, in that order; junction bases with no gene match: 4. Germline V gene sequence: CDR1 LNHDA, CDR2 SQIVND (reference sequence). CDR3: CASSTETGGYEQYF. In nucleotides, the CDR3 is TGTGCCAGTAGTACAGAGACAGGGGGCTACGAGCAGTACTTC.

The gene calls are TRBV28 and TRBJ1-1; possible D gene TRBD1, 5 bases. Germline V CDR1 and CDR2: MDHEN, SYDVKM. Trimming pared 7 bases from V and 1 base from J, leaving 7 bases between. The CDR3 spans 12 residues. The CDR3 nucleotides are TGTGCCAGCACTGGACAGAACACTGAAGCTTTCTTT. This sequence encodes CASTGQNTEAFF.

The chain recombines TRBV9 with TRBJ1-1; D is possibly TRBD1 (5 bases). The V gene's germline CDR1 is SGDLS and CDR2 YYNGEE. V lost 5 bases and J 0 bases, leaving 20 bases between the germline ends. The CDR3 is 17 residues long. The chain's CDR3 is CASSLLGQGLMNTEAFF. The CDR3 coding sequence is TGTGCCAGCAGTCTATTGGGGCAGGGACTAATGAACACTGAAGCTTTCTTT.

The chain joins TRBV30 to TRBJ2-7; D unclear. The germline V and J ends were trimmed by 1 base and 0 bases, with 13 bases remaining between them. This CDR3 has 15 residues. Germline CDR1 reads GTSNPN; CDR2 reads SVGIG (reference sequence). The CDR3 loop reads CAWSGPPQSSYEQYF. The CDR3 DNA follows: TGTGCCTGGAGTGGCCCCCCCCAGTCCTCCTACGAGCAGTACTTC.

The sample holds a few counts of this clone. The rearrangement links TRBV5-1 to TRBJ2-1; D possibly corresponds to TRBD2 (5 bases). Deletions cut 0 bases from V and 3 bases from J, with 10 bases between. This CDR3 has 15 amino acids. Germline CDR1 is SGHRS and CDR2 is YFSETQ. The CDR3, as DNA: TGCGCCAGCAGCTTGGCGTCGGGGAACTACAATGAGCAGTTCTTC. Protein: CASSLASGNYNEQFF.